This T cell receptor beta chain was captured in a study of T cells after yellow fever vaccination. Study-wide context: SMART-Seq v4 Ultra Low Input handled preparation of low-cell-number fractions. Whole-study results and caveats: The booster response re-showed most primary clones: approximately 95% CD4, over 80% CD8.

Comment on this clonotype: Its antigen is currently unknown.

In TCRdb, the 5' RACE reads were re-called with MiXCR into one record per CDR3 protein. The profile shows 150,000 to 200,000 distinct CDR3 sequences, about a tenth of them singletons. V gave up 0 bases and J gave up 2 bases; unmatched junction bases: 6. CDR1 is LGHNA, CDR2 YNFKEQ, per germline. The CDR3 is 17 amino acids. This specimen was CD8+ T cells sorted from PBMCs, taken 45 days after the yellow fever booster vaccination. This sequence joins TRBV4-2 and TRBJ2-3, with TRBD2 identical over 9 bases. The TCR comes from a man in his late teens or twenties who received the YFV17D yellow fever vaccine. CDR3 sequence: CASSQDTLAGTTDTQYF. The DNA of the CDR3 is TGTGCCAGCAGCCAAGATACTCTAGCGGGGACCACAGATACGCAGTATTTT.